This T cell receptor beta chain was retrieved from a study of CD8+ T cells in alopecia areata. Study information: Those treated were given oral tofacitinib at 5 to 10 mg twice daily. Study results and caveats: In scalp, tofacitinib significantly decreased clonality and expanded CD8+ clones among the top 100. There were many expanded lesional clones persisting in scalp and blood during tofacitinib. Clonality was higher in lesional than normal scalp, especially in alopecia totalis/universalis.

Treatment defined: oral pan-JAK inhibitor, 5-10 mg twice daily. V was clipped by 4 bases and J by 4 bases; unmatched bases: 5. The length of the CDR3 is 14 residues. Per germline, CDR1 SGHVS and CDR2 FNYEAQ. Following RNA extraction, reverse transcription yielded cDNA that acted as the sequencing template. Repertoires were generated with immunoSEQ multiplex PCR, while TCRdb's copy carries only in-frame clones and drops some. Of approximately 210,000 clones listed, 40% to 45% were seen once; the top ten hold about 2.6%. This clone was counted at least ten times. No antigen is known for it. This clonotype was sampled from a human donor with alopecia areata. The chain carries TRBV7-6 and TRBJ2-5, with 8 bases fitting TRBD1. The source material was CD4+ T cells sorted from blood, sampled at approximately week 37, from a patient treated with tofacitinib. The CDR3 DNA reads TGTGCCAGCAGCTCCCCTGACAGGGGAGAGACCCAGTACTTC. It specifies CASSSPDRGETQYF. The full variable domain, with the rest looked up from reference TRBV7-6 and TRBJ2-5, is GAGVSQSPRYKVTKRGQDVALRCDPISGHVSLYWYRQALGQGPEFLTYFNYEAQQDKSGLPNDRFSAERPEGSISTLTIQRTEQRDSAMYRCASSSPDRGETQYFGPGTRLLVL.